This T cell receptor (beta chain) was retrieved from a study of blood T cells in healthy people across ages. The second PCR ran about 6 to 11 cycles with a sample-barcoded 5' primer and J-beta primers. Each cDNA molecule was tagged by a template-switch adaptor that had 12 random nucleotides. TCRdb redid the calling of the 5' RACE reads with MiXCR, one entry per CDR3 protein. Of 1.5 million or so distinct CDR3 sequences detected, 35% to 45% appear once; the ten largest clones hold more than 4%. Only a few counts were recorded for this clonotype. This clonotype was sampled from a woman between 18 and 29 years old in good health. Sample: blood.

CDR3 nucleotides: TGCAGTGCAGGGGGTCGCGGGGGCAGTAGTGAAAAACTGTTTTTT. Protein product: CSAGGRGGSSEKLFF. This chain links TRBV20-1 with TRBJ1-4; tentatively, D is TRBD1 (6 bases). The CDR3 loop spans 15 amino acids. V dropped 6 bases and J dropped 7 bases, with 21 bases sitting between them. Germline V CDR1 and CDR2: DFQATT, SNEGSKA (reference sequence).